A single sample is the source of the 10 T cell receptor beta chains below, sequenced in a study of blood T cell repertoires in COVID-19. The table came from immunoSEQ multiplex PCR; TCRdb's copy has only in-frame clones and leaves some out. Of some 350,000 clones listed, around 90% are singletons. The specimen was peripheral blood. The origin of the receptors is a man aged 18 to 29 with active or convalescent COVID-19.

The chain joins TRBV11-2 to TRBJ2-5; possible D gene TRBD1, 5 bases. In germline, CDR1 is SGHAT, CDR2 FQNNGV. The V and J ends lost 5 bases and 4 bases respectively, with 17 bases between them. CDR3 length: 15 amino acids. The chain's CDR3 is CASSPRGGQGETQYF. CDR3 DNA sequence: TGTGCCAGCAGCCCCCGCGGTGGGCAGGGAGAGACCCAGTACTTC.

Turning to this clone: At one end the junction does not follow the germline gene, possibly because of a read error. V is TRBV28 and J is TRBJ1-1; 8 positions match TRBD1. The germline V gene has CDR1 MDHEN and CDR2 SYDVKM. The CDR3 spans 12 residues. The CDR3 region is CASSQIPTGVPF. CDR3 nucleotides: TGTGCCAGCAGTCAAATCCCGACAGGGGTACCGTTT.

This chain connects TRBV6-1 to TRBJ2-7, with TRBD1 identical over 7 bases. V dropped 3 bases and J dropped 4; count of bases not matched to a gene: 6. Germline V gives CDR1 MNHNS, CDR2 SASEGT. The CDR3 has 14 residues. For the CDR3, the DNA is TGTGCCAGCAGTGAGGAAGGGGGCCTTTACGAGCAGTACTTC. Protein product: CASSEEGGLYEQYF.

This chain uses TRBV6-5 with TRBJ2-1; TRBD2 might be the D (7 bases). Germline CDR1 and CDR2: MNHEY and SVGAGI. Trimming cost V 2 bases and J 6 bases, with 14 bases left between them. The CDR3 extends over 15 amino acids. The CDR3 DNA reads as TGTGCCAGCAGTTACGGGGGGGGCAGGGTCAATGAGCAGTTCTTC. Translation: CASSYGGGRVNEQFF.

The chain uses TRBV6-5 and TRBJ1-3, with 7 bases aligning to TRBD1. With V trimmed by 2 bases and J by 4 bases, 5 bases remained unmatched. This CDR3 has 15 amino acids. Germline V gene data show CDR1 as MNHEY and CDR2 as SVGAGI. CDR3 loop: CASSYGGGVGNTIYF. The CDR3, as DNA: TGTGCCAGCAGTTACGGAGGGGGCGTAGGAAACACCATATATTTT.

The chain is built from TRBV7-9 and TRBJ2-1; TRBD2 is a possible D gene (7 bases). Looked up from germline, CDR1 is SEHNR and CDR2 is FQNEAQ (reference sequence). The CDR3 sequence is 16 residues long. V gave up 4 bases and J gave up 5 bases, with 18 bases separating them. Here the CDR3 DNA reads TGTGCCAGCAGCTCTCGCGGGGGACACGGGAACAATGAGCAGTTCTTC. This gives the protein CASSSRGGHGNNEQFF.

This clone was found a few times. The chain carries TRBV5-6 and TRBJ2-2, with 9 bases that match TRBD2. Per germline, CDR1 SGHDT and CDR2 YYEEEE. The CDR3 is 16 amino acids. The J segment lost 3 bases and the V segment lost 6 bases, leaving 9 bases of the junction unmatched. The CDR3 DNA sequence: TGTGCCAGCACCCCGGATGCGGGAGGGGACACCGGGGAGCTGTTTTTT. Its translation is CASTPDAGGDTGELFF. The variable domain in full, completed from reference TRBV5-6 and TRBJ2-2, reads DAGVTQSPTHLIKTRGQQVTLRCSPKSGHDTVSWYQQALGQGPQFIFQYYEEEERQRGNFPDRFSGHQFPNYSSELNVNALLLGDSALYLCASTPDAGGDTGELFFGEGSRLTVL.

The chain couples TRBV7-9 to TRBJ1-5; no clear D gene. Trimming cost V 1 base and J 4 bases, with 5 bases left between them. The CDR3 loop spans 13 amino acids. Germline V gene lookup returns CDR1 SEHNR and CDR2 FQNEAQ (reference sequence). The CDR3 DNA reads TGTGCCAGCAGCTTAGTTGCGAATCAGCCCCAGCATTTT. It codes for CASSLVANQPQHF.

The chain couples TRBV7-3 to TRBJ2-2, with 9 bases aligning to TRBD1. Germline CDR1 is SGHTA and CDR2 is FQGTGA. V dropped 5 bases and J dropped 6; count of bases not matched to a gene: 7. The CDR3 consists of 15 residues. The CDR3 nucleotides read TGTGCCAGCAGCCCGGGGGACAGGGACGCCGGGGAGCTGTTTTTT. Amino acids: CASSPGDRDAGELFF.

This chain joins TRBV19 and TRBJ2-1; TRBD1 agrees at 7 bases. This CDR3 comprises 17 residues. The J segment lost 0 bases and the V segment lost 1 base, leaving 6 bases of the junction unmatched. Germline V gene data show CDR1 as LNHDA and CDR2 as SQIVND (reference sequence). Here the CDR3 DNA reads TGTGCCAGTAGTATAGGGGGGACAGTTAGCTCCTACAATGAGCAGTTCTTC. This sequence encodes CASSIGGTVSSYNEQFF.